These 3 T cell receptor beta chains originate from one sample sequenced in a study of lymphopenia after photon versus proton radiotherapy (dated by TCRdb to between 2018 and 2021). Libraries were constructed by the immunoSEQ multiplex PCR assay. This is the immuneACCESS table as TCRdb keeps it, with only in-frame sequences that have V and J called. A part of the clones is gone; compared with another copy, unresolved V genes explain less than half, and the rest is unexplained. The sample table contains 25,000 to 30,000 clones; only one count was recorded for roughly four fifths of them. The ten largest account for under 4.5% of the sample. The material sequenced was peripheral blood, taken from a patient treated with photon-based radiotherapy. Receptors were obtained from a woman aged 45 to 65 with pancreatic cancer.

V gene TRBV7-9 combines with J gene TRBJ1-3, with TRBD1 matching 7 bases. Germline V gene lookup returns CDR1 SEHNR and CDR2 FQNEAQ (reference sequence). The V gene end was trimmed by 2 bases and the J gene end by 0 bases; junction bases not matched to a gene: 7. CDR3 length: 17 residues. The CDR3 reads CASSLTLDRRSGNTIYF. In DNA, the CDR3 is TGTGCCAGCAGCTTAACTTTGGACAGGCGCTCTGGAAACACCATATATTTT.

Only one count was recorded for this clone. In DNA, the CDR3 is TGTGCCATCAGTACCGGGACTAACCTGCAAGAGACCCAGTACTTC. Translated: CAISTGTNLQETQYF. This chain uses TRBV10-3 with TRBJ2-5; 7 bases line up with TRBD2. Looked up from germline, CDR1 is ENHRY and CDR2 is SYGVKD. Unmatched junction bases numbered 8, after V lost 5 bases and J lost 2 bases. The CDR3 has 15 residues.

The chain employs TRBV4-3 and TRBJ2-1, with a weak D call TRBD2 (6 bases). CDR1 is LGHNA, CDR2 YSLEER, per germline. The V gene lost 0 bases and the J gene lost 2 bases, with 11 bases spanning the gap. The CDR3 length is 16 residues. CDR3 DNA sequence: TGCGCCAGCAGCCAAGAACCGGGAGATACCTACAATGAGCAGTTCTTC. Protein product: CASSQEPGDTYNEQFF.